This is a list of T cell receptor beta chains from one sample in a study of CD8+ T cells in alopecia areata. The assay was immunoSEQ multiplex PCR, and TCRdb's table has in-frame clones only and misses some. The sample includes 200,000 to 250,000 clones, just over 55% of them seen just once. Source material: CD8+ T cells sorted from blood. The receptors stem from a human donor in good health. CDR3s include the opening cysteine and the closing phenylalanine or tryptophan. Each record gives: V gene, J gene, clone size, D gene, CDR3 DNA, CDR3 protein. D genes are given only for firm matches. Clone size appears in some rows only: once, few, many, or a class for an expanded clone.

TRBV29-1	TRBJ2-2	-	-	TGCAGCGTTTGGGGAAGGGACGGGGAGCTGTTTTTT	CSVWGRDGELFF
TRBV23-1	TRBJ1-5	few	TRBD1	TGCGCCAGCAGTCAAGGGGGACAGGCCTTACGCCTCGGGGGTCAGCCCCAGCATTTT	CASSQGGQALRLGGQPQHF
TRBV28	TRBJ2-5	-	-	TGTGCCAGCTCAAATCTACAAGAGACCCAGTACTTC	CASSNLQETQYF
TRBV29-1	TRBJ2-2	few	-	TGCAGCGTTGCCTTCGCGAACACCGGGGAGCTGTTTTTT	CSVAFANTGELFF
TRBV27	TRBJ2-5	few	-	TGTGCCAGCAGTTTATTCGCATCCGGGACCCAGTACTTC	CASSLFASGTQYF
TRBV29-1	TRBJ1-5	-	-	TGCAGCGTTGAAGAGCAGGGGACCAATCAGCCCCAGCATTTT	CSVEEQGTNQPQHF
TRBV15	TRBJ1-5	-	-	TGTGCCACCAGCAGAGAATGGGGTCAGCCCCAGCATTTT	CATSREWGQPQHF
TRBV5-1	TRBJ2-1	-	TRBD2	TGCGCCAGCAGCCATAGCGGGGGGGCCTACAATGAGCAGTTCTTC	CASSHSGGAYNEQFF
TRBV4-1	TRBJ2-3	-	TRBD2	TGCGCCAGCAGCCAACAAACTAGCGGGGGGGCCGGCACGCAGTATTTT	CASSQQTSGGAGTQYF
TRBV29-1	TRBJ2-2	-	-	TGCAGCGTTGAAGGGTTTATCGCCGGGGAGCTGTTTTTT	CSVEGFIAGELFF
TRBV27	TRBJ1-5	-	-	TGTGCCAGCAGCCTACTAAATAGCAATCAGCCCCAGCATTTT	CASSLLNSNQPQHF
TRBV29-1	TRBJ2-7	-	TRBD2	TGCAGCGTTGAAGGCCTAGCGGGGGACTACGAGCAGTACTTC	CSVEGLAGDYEQYF
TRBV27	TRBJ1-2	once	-	TGTGCCAGCAGTTTAAAGCCGTCTCTCTATGGCTACACCTTC	CASSLKPSLYGYTF
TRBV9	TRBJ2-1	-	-	TGTGCCAGCAGCTCTAAGAGGGCGGAACTCGAGCAGTTCTTC	CASSSKRAELEQFF
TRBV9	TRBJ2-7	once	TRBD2	TGTGCCAGCAGCGAGGATGGGACTAGCGGGTACGAGCAGTACTTC	CASSEDGTSGYEQYF
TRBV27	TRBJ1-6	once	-	TGTGCCAGCAGTCCGACTATGAATTCACCCCTCCACTTT	CASSPTMNSPLHF
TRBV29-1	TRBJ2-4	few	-	TGCAGCGTTGCCGTTGGGGGAGGAAACATTCAGTACTTC	CSVAVGGGNIQYF
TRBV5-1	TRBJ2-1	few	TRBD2	TGCGCCAGCAGCTCCCGGACTAGCGGGGGGCCCTACAATGAGCAGTTCTTC	CASSSRTSGGPYNEQFF
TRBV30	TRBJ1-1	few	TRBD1	TGTGCCTGGAGTGTTACAGGGGGCGACACTGAAGCTTTCTTT	CAWSVTGGDTEAFF
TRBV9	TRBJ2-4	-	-	TGTGCCAGCAGTCTAGGGGTGGAAGCCAAAAACATTCAGTACTTC	CASSLGVEAKNIQYF
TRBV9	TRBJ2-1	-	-	TGTGCCAGCAGCGTAGGAGGGGGGCCCTACAATGAGCAGTTCTTC	CASSVGGGPYNEQFF
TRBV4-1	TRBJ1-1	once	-	TGCGCCAGCAGCCAGCTCGGGCCGTACCTGGCTGAAGCTTTCTTT	CASSQLGPYLAEAFF
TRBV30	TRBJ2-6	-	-	TGTGCCTGGAGTGTTGGGGCTGGGGCCAACGTCCTGACTTTC	CAWSVGAGANVLTF
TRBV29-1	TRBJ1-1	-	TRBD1	TGCAGTGCACAGGGGCCGAACACTGAAGCTTTCTTT	CSAQGPNTEAFF
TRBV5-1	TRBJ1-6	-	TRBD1	TGCGCCAGCAAAGGGACAGGGCGAGATTCACCCCTCCACTTT	CASKGTGRDSPLHF
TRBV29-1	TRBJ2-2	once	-	TGCAGCGTTGAAGGCCAGGGGAACACCGGGGAGCTGTTTTTT	CSVEGQGNTGELFF
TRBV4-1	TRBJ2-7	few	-	TGCGCCAGCAGCCAAGAGTTCACCTACGAGCAGTACTTC	CASSQEFTYEQYF
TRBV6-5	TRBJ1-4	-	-	TGTGCCAGCAGTTACTGGCCTAATGAAAAACTGTTTTTT	CASSYWPNEKLFF
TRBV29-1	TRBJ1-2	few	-	TGCAGCGTTCCAAGCAACTATGGCTACACCTTC	CSVPSNYGYTF
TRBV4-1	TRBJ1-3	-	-	TGCGCCAGCAGCCAAGAGGCCCCAGCGGAAAGCTTGAGGAACACCATATATTTT	CASSQEAPAESLRNTIYF
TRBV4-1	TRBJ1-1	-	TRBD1	TGCGCCAGCAGCCAACAGGGACAGGGGAACACTGAAGCTTTCTTT	CASSQQGQGNTEAFF
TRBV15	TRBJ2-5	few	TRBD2	TGTGCCACCAGCAGCTCGGGAGGGGACGACCGCCAAGAGACCCAGTACTTC	CATSSSGGDDRQETQYF
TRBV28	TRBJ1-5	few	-	TGTGCCAGCAGCCCAACAGGGTTTGGTCAGCCCCAGCATTTT	CASSPTGFGQPQHF
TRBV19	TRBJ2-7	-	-	TGTGCCAGTACAGAGGACTTCAACTCCTACGAGCAGTACTTC	CASTEDFNSYEQYF
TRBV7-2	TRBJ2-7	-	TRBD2	TGTGCCAGCAGCTTAGAAGGCGGGAGCTCCTACGAGCAGTACTTC	CASSLEGGSSYEQYF